This TCR beta chain originates from a study of PD-1 blockade in mismatch repair-deficient tumors. V was clipped by 6 bases and J by 0 bases, with 12 bases between them. The CDR3 runs 15 residues. Germline V CDR1 and CDR2: SGHTA, FQGNSA. Sample time point: approximately 10-day in vitro stimulation with candidate neoantigen peptide 3. To note about this clone: Its specificity is unknown.

The assay was immunoSEQ multiplex PCR, and TCRdb's table has in-frame clones only and misses some. There are approximately 10,000 clones in the sample; about 90% occur only once, and 9.7% lies in the top ten. The sequenced sample was cells cultured in vitro, obtained from a patient treated with pembrolizumab. The J gene is TRBJ1-3, the V gene TRBV7-2; D remains ambiguous. This TCR was sampled from an adult with mismatch repair-deficient cancer. CDR3 in DNA: TGTGCCAGCAGGCACCAAGGGTTCTCTGGAAACACCATATATTTT. This translates into CASRHQGFSGNTIYF.